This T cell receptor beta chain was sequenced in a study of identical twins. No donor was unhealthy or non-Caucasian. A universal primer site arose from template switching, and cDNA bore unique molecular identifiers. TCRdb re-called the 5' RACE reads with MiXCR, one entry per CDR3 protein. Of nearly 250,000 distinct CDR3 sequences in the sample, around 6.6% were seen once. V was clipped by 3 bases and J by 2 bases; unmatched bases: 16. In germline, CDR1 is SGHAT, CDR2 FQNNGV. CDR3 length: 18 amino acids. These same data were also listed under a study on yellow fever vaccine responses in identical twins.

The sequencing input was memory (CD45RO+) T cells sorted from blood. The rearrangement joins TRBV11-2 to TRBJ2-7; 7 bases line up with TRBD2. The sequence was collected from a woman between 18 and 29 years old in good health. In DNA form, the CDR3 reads TGTGCCAGCAGCTTTACCCTCCTAACCGGGACTAAAACCTACGAGCAGTACTTC. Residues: CASSFTLLTGTKTYEQYF.